A single T cell receptor (beta chain) is shown here with its context. Seattle's enrolled individuals joined amid active infection and were then monitored longitudinally. The data are from a study of blood T cell repertoires in COVID-19. About the study: Sources were T cells, B-cell-depleted T cells, or PBMCs; the material itself was cDNA or gDNA.

Trimming pared 2 bases from V and 8 bases from J, leaving 10 bases between. From germline, CDR1 is MNHNY and CDR2 SVGAGI (reference sequence). CDR3 length: 14 amino acids. Under the authors' procedure: Amplification from reference gene primers served as the basis for estimated nucleated cell counts. Produced via immunoSEQ multiplex PCR; TCRdb's table is partial and in-frame only. D and trimming come from the DNA, and the V and J calls and clone size come from that table. The sample includes more than 85,000 clones, over 85% seen only once; the top ten take roughly 4.2%. Sequencing used peripheral blood. The sequence derives from a human donor with COVID-19, enrolled during active disease. The donor label of this sample is uncertain. The chain couples TRBV6-6 to TRBJ1-6; D might be TRBD1 (5 bases). CDR3 sequence reads: CASSYRQGYSPLHF. The CDR3 region has the DNA TGTGCCAGCAGTTACCGGCAGGGCTATTCACCCCTCCACTTT.